This TCR beta chain originates from a study of T-cell reconstitution after alpha-beta-depleted transplantation in children. The CDR3 consists of 16 residues. V was clipped by 0 bases and J by 4 bases, with 15 bases between them. Germline V gene lookup returns CDR1 MGHRA and CDR2 YSYEKL. Unique molecular identifiers were built into the TCRbeta library. TCRdb re-analysed the PCR reads in MiXCR, keeping a single row per CDR3 protein. Here the sample spans approximately 240,000 distinct CDR3 sequences, 11% being singletons. The sample consisted of PBMCs, taken before TCRalphabeta/CD19-depleted stem cell transplant. The rearrangement joins TRBV4-1 to TRBJ1-2, with D maybe TRBD1 (5 bases). This clonotype was obtained from a child younger than two with acute myeloid leukemia, due to receive a stem cell transplant. CDR3 nucleotide sequence: TGCGCCAGCAGCCAAGAAAAGCAAGCAGGGTTCTATGGCTACACCTTC. This codes for CASSQEKQAGFYGYTF.